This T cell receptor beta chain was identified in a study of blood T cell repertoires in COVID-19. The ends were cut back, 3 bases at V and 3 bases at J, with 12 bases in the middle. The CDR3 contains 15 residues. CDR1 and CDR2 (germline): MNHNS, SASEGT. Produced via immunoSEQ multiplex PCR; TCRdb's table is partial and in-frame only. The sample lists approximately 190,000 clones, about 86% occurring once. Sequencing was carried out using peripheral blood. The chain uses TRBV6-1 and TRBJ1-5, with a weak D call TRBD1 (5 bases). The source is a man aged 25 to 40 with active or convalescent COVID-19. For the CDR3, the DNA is TGTGCCAGCAGTGATCAGGGTTTAGACAATCAGCCCCAGCATTTT. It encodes CASSDQGLDNQPQHF.